The rows below give T cell receptor beta chains drawn from one sample of a study of cytomegalovirus exposure and HLA in healthy donors. Sequencing was performed with immunoSEQ multiplex PCR; in TCRdb, only in-frame clones are kept and a portion is missing. The table for this sample gives 200,000 to 250,000 clones. Sequenced material: PBMCs. These TCRs come from a girl aged 2-10 years in good health and CMV-seropositive. Both conserved end residues are part of each CDR3.

CDR3,V,length,J
CASSRDTDTQYF,TRBV5-1,12,TRBJ2-3
CASSLDPGHYYGYTF,TRBV18,15,TRBJ1-2
CASSQEKSGSYEQYF,TRBV4-2,15,TRBJ2-7
CASSLLGQGYGYTF,TRBV4-1,14,TRBJ1-2
CASKEHQTSYEQYF,TRBV19,14,TRBJ2-7
CASNPDYNYGYTF,TRBV7-9,13,TRBJ1-2
CASSSDSLGYEQYF,TRBV27,14,TRBJ2-7
CASSLLAQGGAEAFF,TRBV27,15,TRBJ1-1
CASKTGYTEAFF,TRBV6-5,12,TRBJ1-1
CASSPSGLAGVGYNEQFF,TRBV6-4,18,TRBJ2-1